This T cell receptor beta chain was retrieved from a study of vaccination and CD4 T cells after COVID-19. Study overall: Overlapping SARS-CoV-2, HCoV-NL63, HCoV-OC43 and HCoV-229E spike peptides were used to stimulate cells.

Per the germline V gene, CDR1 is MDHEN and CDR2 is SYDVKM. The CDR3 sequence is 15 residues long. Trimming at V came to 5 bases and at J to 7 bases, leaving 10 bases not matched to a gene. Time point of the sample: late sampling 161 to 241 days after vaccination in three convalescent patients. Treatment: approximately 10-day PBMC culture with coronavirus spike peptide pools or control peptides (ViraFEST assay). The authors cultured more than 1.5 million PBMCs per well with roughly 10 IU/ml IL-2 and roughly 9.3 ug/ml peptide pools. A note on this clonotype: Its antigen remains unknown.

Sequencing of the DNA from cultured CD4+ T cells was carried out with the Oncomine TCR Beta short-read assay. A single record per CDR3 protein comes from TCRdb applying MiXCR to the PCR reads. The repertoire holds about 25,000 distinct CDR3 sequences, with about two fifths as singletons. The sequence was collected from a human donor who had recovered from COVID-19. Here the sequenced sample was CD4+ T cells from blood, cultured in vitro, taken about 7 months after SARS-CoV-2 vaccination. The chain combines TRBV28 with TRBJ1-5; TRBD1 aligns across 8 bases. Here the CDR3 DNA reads TGTGCCAGCAGTCGCCAGAGGACAGGGCGCCAGCCCCAGCATTTT. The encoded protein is CASSRQRTGRQPQHF.